This T cell receptor (beta chain) derives from a study of T cell repertoires in cytomegalovirus infection. As for the study in general: It was the public TCR beta signatures that indicated both CMV infection and matching HLA type. Notes on the study in general: HLA-C-restricted CMV-specific TCR beta clonotypes prevailed in the ex vivo response. Carriage of CMV together with the relevant HLA was identifiable through cumulative public TCR beta family frequency.

TCRdb itself ran the reads through MiXCR, one entry per CDR3 protein. Of approximately 170,000 distinct CDR3 sequences listed, under 15% were seen once; the top ten hold approximately 30%. Concerning this clonotype itself: Its antigen is not identified.

The CDR3 runs 12 residues. Trimming stripped 3 bases from V and 3 bases from J, with 8 bases between. Germline-derived CDR1 and CDR2 are SQVTM and ANQGSEA. Sample: PBMCs. This receptor was taken from a human donor in good health (CMV status not recorded). Some clones in this sample may be carry-over from other donors' samples. V gene TRBV29-1 combines with J gene TRBJ2-5, with D unclear. CDR3 DNA: TGCAGCGTTGAGGCTCAGGAAGAGACCCAGTACTTC. It is translated as CSVEAQEETQYF. The full variable domain, in which reference TRBV29-1 and TRBJ2-5 provide the parts outside the CDR3, is SAVISQKPSRDICQRGTSLTIQCQVDSQVTMMFWYRQQPGQSLTLIATANQGSEATYESGFVIDKFPISRPNLTFSTLTVSNMSPEDSSIYLCSVEAQEETQYFGPGTRLLVL.